This T cell receptor (beta chain) was observed in a study of low-dose radiotherapy and immunotherapy resistance in tumors. Study at large: With fractions of 0.5 Gy given every 2 weeks, Cohort 1 accumulated a total of 6.5 Gy.

Gene-specific TRAV and TRBV primers were used for first-strand cDNA, covering alpha and beta chains. PCR amplification of the TCRs was performed with Phusion for about 20 PCR cycles, and it relied on a constant-region primer together with a V-primer adapter. In vitro transcription was used to amplify the isolated mRNA. TCRdb fed the reads into MiXCR, producing one record per CDR3 protein. The repertoire holds around 76,000 distinct CDR3 sequences, with approximately 31% as singletons. The time point is: before trial treatment. Per germline, CDR1 LGHDT and CDR2 YNNKEL (reference sequence). This CDR3 contains 13 residues. V lost 6 bases, J lost 5 bases, and 10 bases lay in between. This clonotype has ten or more counts.

The chain has TRBV3-1 and TRBJ2-2, with D unresolved. The source material was PBMCs, sampled before treatment. This receptor was taken from a female donor with ovarian cancer. The CDR3 reads CASSEARTGELFF. CDR3 DNA sequence: TGTGCCAGCAGTGAAGCTCGGACCGGGGAGCTGTTTTTT.